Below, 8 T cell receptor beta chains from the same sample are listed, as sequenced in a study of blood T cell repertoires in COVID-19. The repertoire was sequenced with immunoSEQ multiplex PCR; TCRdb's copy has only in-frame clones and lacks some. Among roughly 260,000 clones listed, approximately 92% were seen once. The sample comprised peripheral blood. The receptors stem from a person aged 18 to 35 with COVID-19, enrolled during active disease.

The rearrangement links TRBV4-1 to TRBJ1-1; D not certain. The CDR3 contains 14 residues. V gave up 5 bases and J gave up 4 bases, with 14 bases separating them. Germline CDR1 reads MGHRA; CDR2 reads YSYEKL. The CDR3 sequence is CASSAGSGFTEAFF. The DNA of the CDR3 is TGCGCCAGCAGCGCCGGGAGCGGATTCACTGAAGCTTTCTTT.

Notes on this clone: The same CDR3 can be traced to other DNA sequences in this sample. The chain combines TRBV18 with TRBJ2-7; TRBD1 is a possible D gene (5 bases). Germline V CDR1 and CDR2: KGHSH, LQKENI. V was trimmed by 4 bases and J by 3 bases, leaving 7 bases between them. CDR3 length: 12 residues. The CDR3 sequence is CASSLGHYEQYF. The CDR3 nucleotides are TGTGCCAGCTCACTTGGACACTACGAGCAGTACTTC.

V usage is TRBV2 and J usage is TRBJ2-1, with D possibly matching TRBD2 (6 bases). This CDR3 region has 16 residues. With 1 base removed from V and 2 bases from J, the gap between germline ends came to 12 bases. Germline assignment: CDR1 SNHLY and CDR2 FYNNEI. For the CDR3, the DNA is TGTGCCAGCAGTGAAGGGGCCCGGGGGACCTACAATGAGCAGTTCTTC. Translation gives CASSEGARGTYNEQFF.

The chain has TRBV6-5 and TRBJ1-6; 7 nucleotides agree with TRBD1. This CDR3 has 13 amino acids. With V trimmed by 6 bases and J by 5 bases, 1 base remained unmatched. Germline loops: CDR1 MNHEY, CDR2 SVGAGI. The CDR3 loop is CASSDRDNSPLHF. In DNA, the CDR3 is TGTGCCAGCAGCGACAGGGATAATTCACCCCTCCACTTT.

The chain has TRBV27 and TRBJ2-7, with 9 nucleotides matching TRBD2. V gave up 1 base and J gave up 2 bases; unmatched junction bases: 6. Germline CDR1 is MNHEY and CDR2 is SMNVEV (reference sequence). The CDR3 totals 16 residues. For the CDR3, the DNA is TGTGCCAGCAGTTTATTAGGGCGGGAGGGAACCTACGAGCAGTACTTC. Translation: CASSLLGREGTYEQYF.

The CDR3 sequence is CASSLKTLAGGITDTQYF. In nucleotides, the CDR3 is TGCGCCAGCAGCCTCAAAACCCTAGCGGGAGGGATCACAGATACGCAGTATTTT. The V gene is TRBV4-3, the J gene TRBJ2-3; 12 positions match TRBD2. Germline CDR1 LGHNA, CDR2 YSLEER. This CDR3 is built from 18 residues. J was trimmed by 2 bases and V by 4 bases; bases with no gene match: 10.

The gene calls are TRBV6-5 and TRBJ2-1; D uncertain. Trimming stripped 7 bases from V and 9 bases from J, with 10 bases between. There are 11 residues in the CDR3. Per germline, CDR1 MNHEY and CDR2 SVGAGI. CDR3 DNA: TGTGCCAGCATCCGAGCTCCTGAGCAGTTCTTC. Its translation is CASIRAPEQFF.

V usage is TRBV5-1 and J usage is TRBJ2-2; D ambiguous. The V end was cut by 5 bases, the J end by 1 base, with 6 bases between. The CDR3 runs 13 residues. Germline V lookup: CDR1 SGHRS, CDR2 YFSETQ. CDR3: CASSTVNTGELFF. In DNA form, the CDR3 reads TGCGCCAGCAGTACGGTGAACACCGGGGAGCTGTTTTTT.